This TCR beta chain derives from a study of blood T cell repertoires in COVID-19. Background on the study: Whether acute or convalescent, the COVID-19 samples came from the United States, Italy and Spain.

The germline V gene encodes CDR1 MNHNY and CDR2 SVGAGI (reference sequence). V was shortened by 2 bases and J by 2 bases, with 10 bases between the two germline ends. The CDR3 consists of 15 residues. Per the original data handling: Estimation of nucleated cell counts relied on the amplification of reference gene primers. The assay was immunoSEQ multiplex PCR, and TCRdb's table has in-frame clones only and misses some. From that table come the V and J calls and clone size; the DNA was used to work out D and trimming. The top ten clones hold approximately 3.2% of a sample with a few hundred thousand clones, over 70% of them seen once.

The source of this sequence is a woman of 80 years or more with acute or convalescent COVID-19. V gene TRBV6-6 combines with J gene TRBJ1-5; weak D call: TRBD1 (6 bases). Sequenced: peripheral blood. The chain's CDR3 is CASSYGDTRNQPQHF. CDR3 nucleotide sequence: TGTGCCAGCAGTTACGGGGACACTCGCAATCAGCCCCAGCATTTT.